This T cell receptor (beta chain) comes out of a study of T-cell reconstitution after alpha-beta-depleted transplantation in children. V lost 6 bases and J lost 2, with 14 bases in between. CDR1 LNHDA and CDR2 SQIVND come from the germline V gene (reference sequence). CDR3 length: 15 amino acids. Notes on the study in general: It was surviving recipient T cells and thymic progenitors that gave some patients high TCRbeta diversity at day 60. There were reportedly several hundred expanded graft clones from which alpha-beta T cells came about two months after transplant. T cells produced anew were the main source of T-cell counts and diversity one year after transplant.

Unique molecular identifiers tagged the TCRbeta library. TCRdb independently ran MiXCR on the PCR reads; one entry per CDR3 protein. The table lists roughly 180,000 distinct CDR3 sequences, 11% of them singletons. This clonotype was counted ten times or more. Its target is unknown. The input for sequencing was PBMCs, taken before TCRalphabeta/CD19-depleted stem cell transplant. V and J are TRBV19 and TRBJ1-5, with D perhaps TRBD1 (6 bases). The receptor's source is a boy aged 2-15 years with acute myeloid leukemia, due to receive a stem cell transplant. The CDR3: CASRATTGGNQPQHF. As DNA, the CDR3 is TGTGCCAGTAGGGCAACGACAGGAGGCAATCAGCCCCAGCATTTT.